These T cell receptor beta chains were read from a single sample in a study of T-cell reconstitution after alpha-beta-depleted transplantation in children. One entry per CDR3 protein results from TCRdb running MiXCR on the PCR reads. This table holds about 980,000 distinct CDR3 sequences, roughly 29% found once. This sample comprised PBMCs, mostly from graft donor cells, obtained 360 days after TCRalphabeta/CD19-depleted stem cell transplant. Every receptor here comes from a boy less than two years old who had a stem cell transplant for SCID, so the T cells may come from the graft donor. CDR3s include the opening cysteine and the closing phenylalanine or tryptophan. A D gene is named only where the DNA matches it firmly. Size tells how often a clone was seen (once, few, many) or the class of an expanded clone, and some rows leave it out.

CDR3aa: CASSLGEGKNYEQYF
CDR3nt: TGTGCCAGCAGCTTAGGTGAAGGGAAGAACTACGAGCAGTACTTC
v_gene: TRBV7-2
j_gene: TRBJ2-7
d_gene: NA
abundance: few

CDR3aa: CSVVVGLTGAYEQYF
CDR3nt: TGCAGCGTTGTGGTCGGACTTACGGGGGCCTACGAGCAGTACTTC
v_gene: TRBV29-1
j_gene: TRBJ2-7
d_gene: NA
abundance: NA

CDR3aa: CASSFRANSPLHF
CDR3nt: TGTGCCAGCAGCTTTAGGGCGAATTCACCCCTCCACTTT
v_gene: TRBV7-8
j_gene: TRBJ1-6
d_gene: NA
abundance: NA

CDR3aa: CASSLYSTQVGPLHF
CDR3nt: TGTGCCAGCAGTTTATACTCGACCCAGGTGGGACCCCTCCACTTT
v_gene: TRBV27
j_gene: TRBJ1-6
d_gene: NA
abundance: few

CDR3aa: CATSTAGGPNEQFF
CDR3nt: TGTGCCACCAGCACCGCGGGGGGCCCCAATGAGCAGTTCTTC
v_gene: TRBV15
j_gene: TRBJ2-1
d_gene: TRBD2
abundance: once

CDR3aa: CASSPPGFQETQYF
CDR3nt: TGTGCCAGCTCACCACCAGGGTTCCAAGAGACCCAGTACTTC
v_gene: TRBV18
j_gene: TRBJ2-5
d_gene: NA
abundance: NA

CDR3aa: CASSLTGRFSPLHF
CDR3nt: TGTGCCAGCAGTTTAACAGGGAGGTTTTCACCCCTCCACTTT
v_gene: TRBV12-3/TRBV12-4
j_gene: TRBJ1-6
d_gene: NA
abundance: NA

CDR3aa: CASSLGGTSTTLSYEQYF
CDR3nt: TGCGCCAGCAGCTTGGGGGGGACTAGTACCACGCTGAGCTACGAGCAGTACTTC
v_gene: TRBV5-1
j_gene: TRBJ2-7
d_gene: TRBD2
abundance: few

CDR3aa: CASSPAGLAGMETQYF
CDR3nt: TGTGCCAGCAGCCCCGCGGGACTAGCGGGGATGGAGACCCAGTACTTC
v_gene: TRBV7-9
j_gene: TRBJ2-5
d_gene: TRBD2
abundance: few

CDR3aa: CASSYSSPGGHTDTQYF
CDR3nt: TGTGCCAGCAGTTACTCGTCTCCAGGGGGACACACAGATACGCAGTATTTT
v_gene: TRBV6-2/TRBV6-3
j_gene: TRBJ2-3
d_gene: TRBD1
abundance: once

CDR3aa: CASSQTPGPRNTEAFF
CDR3nt: TGCGCCAGCAGTCAGACCCCGGGACCGAGGAACACTGAAGCTTTCTTT
v_gene: TRBV5-1
j_gene: TRBJ1-1
d_gene: NA
abundance: many

CDR3aa: CSVGTPFFETQYF
CDR3nt: TGCAGCGTTGGGACACCTTTTTTCGAGACCCAGTACTTC
v_gene: TRBV29-1
j_gene: TRBJ2-5
d_gene: NA
abundance: NA

CDR3aa: CSVGGGRPGEQYF
CDR3nt: TGCAGCGTGGGTGGCGGCAGGCCCGGTGAGCAGTACTTC
v_gene: TRBV29-1
j_gene: TRBJ2-7
d_gene: NA
abundance: few

CDR3aa: CASRSTPSGQETQYF
CDR3nt: TGTGCCAGCAGGTCGACCCCTAGCGGACAAGAGACCCAGTACTTC
v_gene: TRBV7-8
j_gene: TRBJ2-5
d_gene: TRBD2
abundance: few

CDR3aa: CASQEGVYSNQPQHF
CDR3nt: TGTGCCAGCCAAGAGGGGGTCTATAGCAATCAGCCCCAGCATTTT
v_gene: TRBV28
j_gene: TRBJ1-5
d_gene: NA
abundance: NA

CDR3aa: CASSLGVGANTGELFF
CDR3nt: TGCGCCAGCAGCTTAGGTGTCGGGGCCAACACCGGGGAGCTGTTTTTT
v_gene: TRBV5-1
j_gene: TRBJ2-2
d_gene: NA
abundance: NA

CDR3aa: CAISERDRGHGEQYF
CDR3nt: TGTGCCATCAGTGAGCGAGACAGGGGTCACGGCGAGCAGTACTTC
v_gene: TRBV10-3
j_gene: TRBJ2-7
d_gene: TRBD1
abundance: NA

CDR3aa: CASISFGVAGELFF
CDR3nt: TGTGCCAGCATCTCTTTCGGGGTTGCCGGGGAGCTGTTTTTT
v_gene: TRBV6-5
j_gene: TRBJ2-2
d_gene: NA
abundance: NA

CDR3aa: CSASDSSKGYGYTF
CDR3nt: TGCAGTGCTAGCGACAGCTCAAAAGGCTATGGCTACACCTTC
v_gene: TRBV20-1
j_gene: TRBJ1-2
d_gene: NA
abundance: few

CDR3aa: CATADDRDTQYF
CDR3nt: TGTGCCACCGCCGATGATAGGGATACGCAGTATTTT
v_gene: TRBV24-1
j_gene: TRBJ2-3
d_gene: NA
abundance: NA

CDR3aa: CASSQSRSVGRPEKLFF
CDR3nt: TGTGCCAGCAGTCAAAGCCGGAGTGTGGGAAGGCCTGAAAAACTGTTTTTT
v_gene: TRBV27
j_gene: TRBJ1-4
d_gene: NA
abundance: few

CDR3aa: CASSQDRGLKKGLALTGELFF
CDR3nt: TGCGCCAGCAGCCAAGATAGGGGATTAAAGAAGGGACTAGCGCTCACCGGGGAGCTGTTTTTT
v_gene: TRBV4-1
j_gene: TRBJ2-2
d_gene: TRBD2
abundance: few

CDR3aa: CASSPTGAGELFF
CDR3nt: TGTGCCAGCAGTCCCACCGGTGCCGGGGAGCTGTTTTTT
v_gene: TRBV5-6
j_gene: TRBJ2-2
d_gene: NA
abundance: many

CDR3aa: CASGTGVETQYF
CDR3nt: TGTGCCAGCGGCACAGGGGTAGAGACCCAGTACTTC
v_gene: TRBV2
j_gene: TRBJ2-5
d_gene: TRBD1
abundance: few